This T cell receptor (beta chain) derives from a study of CD8+ T cells in alopecia areata. Reverse transcription of extracted RNA yielded cDNA, which provided the sequencing template. Libraries were prepared by immunoSEQ multiplex PCR; TCRdb keeps only in-frame clonotypes and omits some of them. The profile shows a few hundred thousand clones, 56% of them singletons. With 1 base removed from V and 2 bases from J, the gap between germline ends came to 20 bases. CDR3 size: 17 residues. Germline lookup yields CDR1 GTSNPN and CDR2 SVGIG (reference sequence). This receptor was identified in a human donor in good health. The chain couples TRBV30 to TRBJ2-5; D is perhaps TRBD1 (6 bases). The sequenced sample was CD8+ T cells sorted from blood. The CDR3 DNA follows: TGTGCCTGGAGTGGGGGCCACAAGGCCAGGGGACAAGAGACCCAGTACTTC. Translation gives CAWSGGHKARGQETQYF.